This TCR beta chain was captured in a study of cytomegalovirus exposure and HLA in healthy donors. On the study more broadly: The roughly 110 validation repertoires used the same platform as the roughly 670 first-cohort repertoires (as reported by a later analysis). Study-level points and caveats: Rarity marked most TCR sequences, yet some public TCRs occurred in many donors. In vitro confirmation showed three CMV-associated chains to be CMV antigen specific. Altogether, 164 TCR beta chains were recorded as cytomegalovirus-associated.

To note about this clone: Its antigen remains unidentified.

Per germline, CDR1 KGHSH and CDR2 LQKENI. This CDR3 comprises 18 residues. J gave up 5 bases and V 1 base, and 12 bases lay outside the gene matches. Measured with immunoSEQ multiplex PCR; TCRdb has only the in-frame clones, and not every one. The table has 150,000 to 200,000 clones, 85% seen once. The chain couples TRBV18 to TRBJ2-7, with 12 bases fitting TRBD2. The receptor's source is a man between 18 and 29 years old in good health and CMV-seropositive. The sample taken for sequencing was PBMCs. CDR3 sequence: CASSPLRLAGVRTDEQYF. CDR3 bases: TGTGCCAGCTCACCACTTCGACTAGCGGGGGTACGTACAGACGAGCAGTACTTC. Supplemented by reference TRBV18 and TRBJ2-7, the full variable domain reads NAGVMQNPRHLVRRRGQEARLRCSPMKGHSHVYWYRQLPEEGLKFMVYLQKENIIDESGMPKERFSAEFPKEGPSILRIQQVVRGDSAAYFCASSPLRLAGVRTDEQYFGPGTRLTVT.